This entry lists 4 T cell receptor beta chains sequenced from one sample in a study of blood T cell repertoires in COVID-19. The method was immunoSEQ multiplex PCR; TCRdb's version includes in-frame clones alone and lacks a portion of them. The table includes under 200,000 clones, roughly 80% detected once. What was sequenced was PBMCs or T cells enriched from blood (not recorded which). The receptors stem from a man aged 50 to 59 who had recovered from COVID-19.

This chain links TRBV12-5 with TRBJ1-2, with TRBD1 identical over 8 bases. Per germline, CDR1 LGHNT and CDR2 FRNRAP. The V segment lost 6 bases and the J segment 7 bases; nucleotides outside the gene matches: 13. The CDR3 loop spans 15 amino acids. This chain's CDR3 is CASGGPRTGRSGYTF. DNA for the CDR3: TGTGCTAGTGGAGGACCCCGGACAGGGAGGTCTGGCTACACCTTC. The full variable domain, in which reference TRBV12-5 and TRBJ1-2 provide the parts outside the CDR3, is DARVTQTPRHKVTEMGQEVTMRCQPILGHNTVFWYRQTMMQGLELLAYFRNRAPLDDSGMPKDRFSAEMPDATLATLKIQPSEPRDSAVYFCASGGPRTGRSGYTFGSGTRLTVV.

This clone showed up just a few times. The rearrangement links TRBV4-2 to TRBJ2-7; 7 nucleotides align to TRBD2. The CDR3 runs 16 residues. Germline V gene sequence: CDR1 LGHNA, CDR2 YNFKEQ. The V and J ends lost 4 bases and 4 bases, in that order; junction bases with no gene match: 13. The CDR3 nucleotides are TGTGCCAGCAGCCTCCTGGGAGCGGGGATTGGGTACGAGCAGTACTTC. Translation: CASSLLGAGIGYEQYF.

The rearrangement links TRBV4-3 to TRBJ1-2; D is possibly TRBD1 (5 bases). Germline loops: CDR1 LGHNA, CDR2 YSLEER. CDR3 size: 14 residues. V was shortened by 0 bases and J by 4 bases, with 9 bases between the two germline ends. The CDR3 region is CASSQDRGTYGYTF. As DNA, the CDR3 is TGCGCCAGCAGCCAAGACCGGGGGACCTATGGCTACACCTTC.

This clone was counted between two and nine times. The chain joins TRBV7-2 to TRBJ2-1, with TRBD1 matching over 11 bases. Germline V gives CDR1 SGHTA, CDR2 FQGNSA. This CDR3 comprises 16 residues. V was pared by 4 bases and J by 7 bases, with 9 bases of the junction left unmatched. CDR3 region: CASSSRTGGRLNEQFF. The CDR3 DNA reads as TGTGCCAGCAGCTCAAGGACAGGGGGCAGGTTGAATGAGCAGTTCTTC.